This paragraph covers one T cell receptor beta chain sequence. As yet, its antigen is unknown. Assay: immunoSEQ multiplex PCR; the TCRdb copy retains only in-frame clones and omits some. Among more than 70,000 clones listed, roughly 95% were seen once. These data belong to a study of T cell clonotyping in hematopoietic cell transplantation. The time point denotes: recipient sample about 28 days before transplant, after cytoreduction. Blood collection times were about day -28 and days 30, 100, 180 posttransplant. V was pared by 0 bases and J by 2 bases, with 7 bases between. Germline V gene data show CDR1 as GTSNPN and CDR2 as SVGIG (reference sequence). The CDR3 is 13 amino acids. Study findings and constraints: No sorting was done, leaving CD4 and CD8 contributions mixed. After transplant, recipient diversity fell while pathologically expanded clonotypes grew through day 180.

This receptor was taken from a woman aged 50 to 60 with acute myeloid leukemia. Some clones in this sample may be carry-over from other donors' samples. The sequencing used peripheral blood mononuclear cells, collected before stem cell transplant. The chain recombines TRBV30 with TRBJ1-2; D is ambiguous. The CDR3 DNA follows: TGTGCCTGGAGTGTCTTACGGAACTATGGCTACACCTTC. The encoded protein is CAWSVLRNYGYTF.